This TCR beta chain appears in the sequencing data of a study of blood T cell repertoires in COVID-19. Study in general: Sites across the United States, Italy and Spain contributed samples from acute and convalescent COVID-19.

Only in-frame clones appear in the TCRdb table, and some are missing; sequencing was by immunoSEQ multiplex PCR. The sample lists 110,000 to 150,000 clones, approximately 84% occurring once. Germline lookup yields CDR1 LNHDA and CDR2 SQIVND (reference sequence). The CDR3 loop spans 13 amino acids. V shed 5 bases and J 5 bases; nucleotides not matched to a gene: 4. Sequenced: peripheral blood. The sequence came from a human donor in a cohort sampled during active COVID-19. The genes are TRBV19 and TRBJ2-3, with TRBD1 matching 7 bases. CDR3: CASSLNRGDTQYF. CDR3 in DNA: TGTGCCAGTAGTCTCAACAGGGGAGATACGCAGTATTTT.